Following are 3 T cell receptor beta chains from one sample sequenced in a study of blood T cell repertoires in COVID-19. Clones were read by immunoSEQ multiplex PCR, and TCRdb kept only the in-frame ones, dropping some. The sample lists 140,000 to 150,000 clones, approximately 81% seen once, with roughly 8.2% in the top ten. Specimen: peripheral blood. The receptor set was obtained from a human donor in a cohort sampled during active COVID-19.

This chain connects TRBV11-3 to TRBJ2-7; no firm D call. The germline V gene encodes CDR1 SGHNT and CDR2 YENEEA. This CDR3 spans 14 amino acids. Trimming removed 8 bases at V and 2 bases at J, with 16 bases between. The CDR3 loop reads CASPIANSTYEQYF. The CDR3 DNA reads as TGTGCCAGCCCCATCGCTAACTCCACCTACGAGCAGTACTTC.

The V and J genes are TRBV19 and TRBJ2-2; D not certain. Germline values: CDR1 LNHDA, CDR2 SQIVND (reference sequence). The CDR3 consists of 15 residues. Trimming removed 3 bases at V and 1 base at J, with 9 bases between. CDR3 residues: CASSIRTMNTGELFF. The CDR3 region has the DNA TGTGCCAGTAGTATTCGCACTATGAACACCGGGGAGCTGTTTTTT.

V is TRBV7-2 and J is TRBJ2-4, with 8 bases matching TRBD2. The junction had 11 bases not matched to a gene; V was cut back by 5 bases and J by 2 bases. Germline CDR1 is SGHTA and CDR2 is FQGNSA. The CDR3 extends over 17 amino acids. The CDR3 nucleotides are TGTGCCAGCAGCCAAGGTCCAGCGGGAGCGTCCAAAAACATTCAGTACTTC. As protein: CASSQGPAGASKNIQYF.